The next 13 T cell receptor beta chains were all read from a single sample in a study of T cell responses to AZD1222 COVID-19 vaccine. The data were produced by immunoSEQ multiplex PCR, yet TCRdb's version contains in-frame clones alone and is incomplete. The sample holds around 130,000 clones, approximately 85% seen once. The material was peripheral blood, obtained on day 0 of MenACWY control vaccination. Source of these receptors: an adult in good health.

This clone was recorded once. This chain joins TRBV2 and TRBJ1-5; D not certain. The CDR3 runs to 16 residues. V was clipped by 3 bases and J by 0 bases, with 12 bases between them. Looked up from germline, CDR1 is SNHLY and CDR2 is FYNNEI. The CDR3 loop reads CASSEMAEYSNQPQHF. CDR3 DNA sequence: TGTGCCAGCAGTGAGATGGCCGAATATAGCAATCAGCCCCAGCATTTT.

The DNA of the CDR3 is TGTGCCAGCAGTGAACTTGGCAGGGAGGTCGGGGAGCTGTTTTTT. Its protein is CASSELGREVGELFF. This chain links TRBV2 with TRBJ2-2; D perhaps matches TRBD2 (6 bases). V lost 2 bases, J lost 7 bases, and 14 bases lay in between. This CDR3 region has 15 residues. The germline V gene encodes CDR1 SNHLY and CDR2 FYNNEI. Complete variable domain (other parts from reference TRBV2 and TRBJ2-2): EPEVTQTPSHQVTQMGQEVILRCVPISNHLYFYWYRQILGQKVEFLVSFYNNEISEKSEIFDDQFSVERPDGSNFTLKIRSTKLEDSAMYFCASSELGREVGELFFGEGSRLTVL.

The chain has TRBV19 and TRBJ1-5; D is unresolved. The CDR3 runs to 14 residues. The V end lost 5 bases, the J end lost 1 base, and 9 bases lay between the germline ends. CDR1 and CDR2 (germline): LNHDA, SQIVND (reference sequence). Here the CDR3 DNA reads TGTGCCAGTAGTTCCACGAGAAGCAATCAGCCCCAGCATTTT. Encoded protein: CASSSTRSNQPQHF.

The V call is TRBV28, the J call TRBJ1-2; 7 nucleotides agree with TRBD1. CDR1 and CDR2 (germline): MDHEN, SYDVKM. V dropped 6 bases and J dropped 7; count of bases not matched to a gene: 5. The CDR3 covers 12 residues. CDR3: CASRRGQGGYTF. In nucleotides, the CDR3 is TGTGCCAGCAGAAGGGGGCAGGGTGGCTACACCTTC.

The chain employs TRBV9 and TRBJ1-1; the D is unclear. The germline gives CDR1 SGDLS, CDR2 YYNGEE. The CDR3 sequence is 13 residues long. Trimming took 3 bases from V and 7 from J, leaving 13 bases between them. CDR3 nucleotides: TGTGCCAGCAGCGCCGAGCCAGTGGGTGAAGCTTTCTTT. Its protein product is CASSAEPVGEAFF.

The chain couples TRBV29-1 to TRBJ2-7; D is unresolved. The V end lost 6 bases, the J end lost 4 bases, and 13 bases lay between the germline ends. CDR1 and CDR2 (germline): SQVTM, ANQGSEA. This CDR3 comprises 12 residues. The CDR3 nucleotides are TGCAGCGTCTCAGGACCCAGGTACGAGCAGTACTTC. Translated: CSVSGPRYEQYF.

The rearrangement uses TRBV25-1 and TRBJ1-4, with D unresolved. The CDR3 extends over 15 amino acids. V lost 1 base to trimming and J lost 7 bases, with 13 bases between them. Germline values: CDR1 MGHDK, CDR2 SYGVNS. The CDR3 spells CASSESMGFGEKLFF. In DNA, the CDR3 is TGTGCCAGCAGTGAATCGATGGGGTTCGGTGAAAAACTGTTTTTT.

This sequence joins TRBV6-5 and TRBJ1-2, with D perhaps TRBD1 (6 bases). With 0 bases removed from V and 4 bases from J, the gap between germline ends came to 9 bases. Germline lookup yields CDR1 MNHEY and CDR2 SVGAGI. This CDR3 contains 14 residues. CDR3 DNA: TGTGCCAGCAGTTACTCGGGCAGGGGCTATGGCTACACCTTC. Its protein product is CASSYSGRGYGYTF.

This clone was recorded once. The chain carries TRBV10-2 and TRBJ1-1; no reliable D call. Trimming removed 10 bases at V and 2 bases at J, with 5 bases between. The length of the CDR3 is 10 residues. Germline V gives CDR1 WSHSY, CDR2 SAAADI. The CDR3 spells CATRNTEAFF. The DNA for the CDR3 is TGCGCCACCCGTAACACTGAAGCTTTCTTT.

The CDR3 loop reads CSGGGHYEQYF. DNA for the CDR3: TGCTCCGGGGGTGGCCACTACGAGCAGTACTTC. This chain uses TRBV20-1 with TRBJ2-7; D perhaps matches TRBD2 (6 bases). The CDR3 consists of 11 residues. Germline V gene lookup returns CDR1 DFQATT and CDR2 SNEGSKA (reference sequence).

The CDR3 DNA sequence: TGTGCCTGGAGCTCGGACTTCTTGGGGAAGTCACCCCTCCACTTT. Protein sequence: CAWSSDFLGKSPLHF. This rearrangement joins TRBV30 to TRBJ1-6; D gene unclear. Germline lookup yields CDR1 GTSNPN and CDR2 SVGIG (reference sequence). With 3 bases removed from V and 10 bases from J, the gap between germline ends came to 19 bases. The CDR3 is 15 amino acids.

The CDR3 nucleotides read TGCAGTGCTAGTCCAGGGGGCACTGGAAACACCATATATTTT. Translated: CSASPGGTGNTIYF. V usage is TRBV20-1 and J usage is TRBJ1-3, with TRBD1 identical over 8 bases. J was trimmed by 2 bases and V by 3 bases; bases with no gene match: 3. Germline loops: CDR1 DFQATT, CDR2 SNEGSKA (reference sequence). The length of the CDR3 is 14 residues.

This chain connects TRBV2 to TRBJ2-7; 8 bases agree with TRBD2. The CDR3 runs to 14 residues. CDR1 SNHLY and CDR2 FYNNEI come from the germline V gene. V lost 6 bases to trimming and J lost 4 bases; unmatched junction nucleotides: 8. The CDR3, as DNA: TGTGCCAGCAGCCTAGGACTAGCTGAGTACGAGCAGTACTTC. It yields the protein CASSLGLAEYEQYF.